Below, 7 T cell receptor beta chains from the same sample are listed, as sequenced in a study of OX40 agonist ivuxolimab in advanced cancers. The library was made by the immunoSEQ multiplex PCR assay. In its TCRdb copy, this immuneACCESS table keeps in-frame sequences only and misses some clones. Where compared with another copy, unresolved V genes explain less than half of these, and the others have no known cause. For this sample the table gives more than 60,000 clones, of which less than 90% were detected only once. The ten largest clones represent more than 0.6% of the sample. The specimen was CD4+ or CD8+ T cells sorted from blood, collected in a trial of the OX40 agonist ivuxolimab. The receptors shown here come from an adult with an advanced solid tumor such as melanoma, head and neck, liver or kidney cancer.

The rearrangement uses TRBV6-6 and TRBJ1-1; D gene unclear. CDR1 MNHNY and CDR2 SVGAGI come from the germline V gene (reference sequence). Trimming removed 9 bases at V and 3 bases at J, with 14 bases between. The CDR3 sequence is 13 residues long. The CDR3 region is CASQRARYTEAFF. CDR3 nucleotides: TGTGCCAGTCAACGGGCCAGATACACTGAAGCTTTCTTT.

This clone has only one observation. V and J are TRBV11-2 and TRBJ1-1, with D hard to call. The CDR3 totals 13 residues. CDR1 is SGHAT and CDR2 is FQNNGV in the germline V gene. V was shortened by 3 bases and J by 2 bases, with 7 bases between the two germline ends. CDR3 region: CASSFSANTEAFF. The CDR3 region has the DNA TGTGCCAGCAGCTTTTCGGCTAACACTGAAGCTTTCTTT.

DNA of the CDR3: TGCGCCAGCAGCTTGCACAGGGGCACCCTGAACACTGAAGCTTTCTTT. This codes for CASSLHRGTLNTEAFF. The chain has TRBV5-1 and TRBJ1-1, with 7 positions matching TRBD1. The germline V gene has CDR1 SGHRS and CDR2 YFSETQ. The CDR3 totals 16 residues. V was pared by 1 base and J by 0 bases, with 6 bases of the junction left unmatched.

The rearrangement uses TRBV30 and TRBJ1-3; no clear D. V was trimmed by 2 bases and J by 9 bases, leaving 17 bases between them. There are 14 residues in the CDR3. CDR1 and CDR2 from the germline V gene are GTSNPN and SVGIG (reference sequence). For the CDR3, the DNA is TGTGCCTGGAGTTCGACTCGACCGACGGGCACCATATATTTT. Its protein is CAWSSTRPTGTIYF.

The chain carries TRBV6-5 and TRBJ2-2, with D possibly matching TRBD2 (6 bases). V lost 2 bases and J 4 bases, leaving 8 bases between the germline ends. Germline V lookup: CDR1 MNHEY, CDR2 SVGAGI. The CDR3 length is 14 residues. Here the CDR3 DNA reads TGTGCCAGCAGTTACCTGGGGGGCACCGGGGAGCTGTTTTTT. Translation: CASSYLGGTGELFF.

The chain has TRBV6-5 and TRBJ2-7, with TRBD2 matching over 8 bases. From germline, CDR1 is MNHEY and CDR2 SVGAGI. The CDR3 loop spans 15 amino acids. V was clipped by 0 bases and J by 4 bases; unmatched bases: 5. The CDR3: CASSYSTGGLYEQYF. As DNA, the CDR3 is TGTGCCAGCAGTTACTCGACGGGGGGGCTGTACGAGCAGTACTTC.

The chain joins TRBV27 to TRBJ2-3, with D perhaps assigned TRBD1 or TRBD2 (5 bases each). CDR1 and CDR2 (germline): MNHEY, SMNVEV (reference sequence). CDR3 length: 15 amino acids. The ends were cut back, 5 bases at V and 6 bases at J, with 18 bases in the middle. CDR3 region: CASSPRYGTADTQYF. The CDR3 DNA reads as TGTGCCAGCAGTCCCCGGTACGGGACCGCGGATACGCAGTATTTT.